This is a list of T cell receptor beta chains from one sample in a study of radiotherapy plus CTLA-4 blockade in lung cancer. The protocol was immunoSEQ multiplex PCR, while the TCRdb copy is restricted to in-frame clones and leaves out a portion. The sample contains 90,000 or so clones, roughly four fifths of which appear only once. The specimen was peripheral blood, collected from a patient treated with radiotherapy plus ipilimumab. These receptor sequences come from a human donor with non-small cell lung cancer who had stable disease on radiotherapy plus ipilimumab. CDR3s include the opening cysteine and the closing phenylalanine or tryptophan. Each record gives: J gene, D gene, clone size, V gene, CDR3 DNA, CDR3 protein. A D gene is named only where the DNA matches it firmly. Not every row has a clone size; where given, it reads once, few, many or a size class.

j_call: TRBJ2-1
d_call: .
clone_size: few
v_call: TRBV7-6
cdr3_nt: TGTGCCAGCAGCTCCTACACAGGGTCCCTCCTCAATGAGCAGTTCTTC
cdr3_aa: CASSSYTGSLLNEQFF

j_call: TRBJ2-1
d_call: TRBD2
clone_size: .
v_call: TRBV29-1
cdr3_nt: TGCAGCGTTGTGACTAGCGTATCCAATGAGCAGTTCTTC
cdr3_aa: CSVVTSVSNEQFF

j_call: TRBJ1-2
d_call: .
clone_size: few
v_call: TRBV28
cdr3_nt: TGTGCCAGCACCCCGACCCTCTATGGCTACACCTTC
cdr3_aa: CASTPTLYGYTF

j_call: TRBJ2-3
d_call: TRBD2
clone_size: .
v_call: TRBV29-1
cdr3_nt: TGCAGCGTGCTCGGGACTACTTGGGATACGCAGTATTTT
cdr3_aa: CSVLGTTWDTQYF

j_call: TRBJ1-1
d_call: .
clone_size: once
v_call: TRBV5-1
cdr3_nt: TGCGCCAGCAGCTTGGGAACGGTCCGGGACACTGAAGCTTTCTTT
cdr3_aa: CASSLGTVRDTEAFF

j_call: TRBJ2-7
d_call: TRBD1
clone_size: .
v_call: TRBV7-7
cdr3_nt: TGTGCTAGCAGCCCGGGACAGGGGTACGAGCAGTACTTC
cdr3_aa: CASSPGQGYEQYF

j_call: TRBJ1-6
d_call: TRBD1
clone_size: .
v_call: TRBV5-1
cdr3_nt: TGCGCCAGCAGCTTTGGGACCGGGACAGAAAATTCACCCCTCCACTTT
cdr3_aa: CASSFGTGTENSPLHF

j_call: TRBJ2-7
d_call: .
clone_size: .
v_call: TRBV28
cdr3_nt: TGTGCCAGCAGGCCTAGACAGAGCTCCTACGAGCAGTACTTC
cdr3_aa: CASRPRQSSYEQYF

j_call: TRBJ1-1
d_call: .
clone_size: .
v_call: TRBV5-1
cdr3_nt: TGCGCCAGCAGCTTGGGGGGAGGGAACACTGAAGCTTTCTTT
cdr3_aa: CASSLGGGNTEAFF

j_call: TRBJ2-5
d_call: .
clone_size: .
v_call: TRBV27
cdr3_nt: TGTGCCAGCAGCCCGTGGGCGGGGCAAGAGACCCAGTACTTC
cdr3_aa: CASSPWAGQETQYF

j_call: TRBJ1-5
d_call: TRBD1
clone_size: .
v_call: TRBV27
cdr3_nt: TGTGCCAGCAGTTTCGGACAGGGGCCAAGTCAGCCCCAGCATTTT
cdr3_aa: CASSFGQGPSQPQHF

j_call: TRBJ2-3
d_call: .
clone_size: .
v_call: TRBV5-8
cdr3_nt: TGTGCCAGCAGCTTATGGGGACGCACAGATACGCAGTATTTT
cdr3_aa: CASSLWGRTDTQYF

j_call: TRBJ1-5
d_call: .
clone_size: once
v_call: TRBV5-5
cdr3_nt: TGTGCCAGCAGCTTAGGCGATAGCAGCAATCAGCCCCAGCATTTT
cdr3_aa: CASSLGDSSNQPQHF

j_call: TRBJ2-5
d_call: .
clone_size: .
v_call: TRBV5-1
cdr3_nt: TGCGCCAGCAGCCTCCAAGGCGGGGCCCCGTACTTC
cdr3_aa: CASSLQGGAPYF

j_call: TRBJ2-7
d_call: TRBD1
clone_size: .
v_call: TRBV7-9
cdr3_nt: TGTGCCAGCAGCTTAGCGGGGACAGGGGGGAGCGAGCAGTACTTC
cdr3_aa: CASSLAGTGGSEQYF

j_call: TRBJ2-7
d_call: .
clone_size: .
v_call: TRBV5-6
cdr3_nt: TGTGCCAGCAGGTTCGGGCAGGTCAGCTCCTACGAGCAGTACTTC
cdr3_aa: CASRFGQVSSYEQYF

j_call: TRBJ2-7
d_call: .
clone_size: .
v_call: TRBV7-9
cdr3_nt: TGTGCCAGCAGCTTAAATCAGGTCACCTACGAGCAGTACTTC
cdr3_aa: CASSLNQVTYEQYF

j_call: TRBJ2-1
d_call: .
clone_size: .
v_call: TRBV28
cdr3_nt: TGTGCCAGCAGTCTCCAGTCCCTCGGGGGGCAGTTCTTC
cdr3_aa: CASSLQSLGGQFF

j_call: TRBJ2-7
d_call: .
clone_size: .
v_call: TRBV13
cdr3_nt: TGTGCCAGCAGCTTCCGAGTTGCGAGGGATGGGGCCTACGAGCAGTACTTC
cdr3_aa: CASSFRVARDGAYEQYF

j_call: TRBJ2-3
d_call: TRBD2
clone_size: .
v_call: TRBV4-1
cdr3_nt: TGCGCCAGCAGCCAAGATCCAGCGGGGGCGACCCTAGATACGCAGTATTTT
cdr3_aa: CASSQDPAGATLDTQYF

j_call: TRBJ2-7
d_call: TRBD1
clone_size: .
v_call: TRBV19
cdr3_nt: TGTGCCAGTAGTCCCCTCGTGGGGACAGGGATTCGGATGCCCGAGCAGTACTTC
cdr3_aa: CASSPLVGTGIRMPEQYF

j_call: TRBJ1-4
d_call: .
clone_size: .
v_call: TRBV19
cdr3_nt: TGTGCCAGTACCGCCGGGGGGGGCGTAGGGGAAAAACTGTTTTTT
cdr3_aa: CASTAGGGVGEKLFF

j_call: TRBJ2-7
d_call: TRBD1
clone_size: .
v_call: TRBV27
cdr3_nt: TGTGCCAGCAGGGGGACAGGGAGTTACGAGCAGTACTTC
cdr3_aa: CASRGTGSYEQYF

j_call: TRBJ2-2
d_call: .
clone_size: .
v_call: TRBV19
cdr3_nt: TGTGCCAGTAGTAGGTCCGGGACTCTCACCGGGGAGCTGTTTTTT
cdr3_aa: CASSRSGTLTGELFF

j_call: TRBJ2-1
d_call: .
clone_size: .
v_call: TRBV11-2
cdr3_nt: TGTGCCAGCAGCGGCCCCGGCCCCAATGAGCAGTTCTTC
cdr3_aa: CASSGPGPNEQFF

j_call: TRBJ1-4
d_call: .
clone_size: .
v_call: TRBV30
cdr3_nt: TGTGCCTGGAGTGTAGGCGGTGGTGGGGAAAAACTGTTTTTT
cdr3_aa: CAWSVGGGGEKLFF

j_call: TRBJ1-1
d_call: .
clone_size: .
v_call: TRBV11-2
cdr3_nt: TGTGCCAGCAGCTTAGGTTCTGAGAACACTGAAGCTTTCTTT
cdr3_aa: CASSLGSENTEAFF

j_call: TRBJ1-5
d_call: TRBD1
clone_size: .
v_call: TRBV30
cdr3_nt: TGTGCCTGGAAGGGACAGGGGTTGCGCAATCAGCCCCAGCATTTT
cdr3_aa: CAWKGQGLRNQPQHF

j_call: TRBJ2-1
d_call: .
clone_size: .
v_call: TRBV5-1
cdr3_nt: TGCGCCAGCAGCTTGAAGCGCCATGAGCAGTTCTTC
cdr3_aa: CASSLKRHEQFF

j_call: TRBJ1-3
d_call: .
clone_size: .
v_call: TRBV5-8
cdr3_nt: TGTGCCAGCAGCTCCCGGGGAGGCCTCTCTGGAAACACCATATATTTT
cdr3_aa: CASSSRGGLSGNTIYF

j_call: TRBJ2-2
d_call: .
clone_size: .
v_call: TRBV19
cdr3_nt: TGTGCCAGCAACAGGGATTATACCGGGGAGCTGTTTTTT
cdr3_aa: CASNRDYTGELFF

j_call: TRBJ2-7
d_call: .
clone_size: .
v_call: TRBV5-5
cdr3_nt: TGTGCCAGCAGCACAAAACCAGGCTCCTACGAGCAGTACTTC
cdr3_aa: CASSTKPGSYEQYF

j_call: TRBJ2-2
d_call: .
clone_size: once
v_call: TRBV7-6
cdr3_nt: TGTGCCAGCCAATCGTTCGGGGCGAACACCGGGGAGCTGTTTTTT
cdr3_aa: CASQSFGANTGELFF

j_call: TRBJ2-1
d_call: TRBD2
clone_size: .
v_call: TRBV5-1
cdr3_nt: TGCGCCAGCAGCCCACGGGAGGGGGGGCTCTACAATGAGCAGTTCTTC
cdr3_aa: CASSPREGGLYNEQFF

j_call: TRBJ1-1
d_call: .
clone_size: .
v_call: TRBV28
cdr3_nt: TGTGCCAGCAGTTTAAAAGGGGTCATGAACACTGAAGCTTTCTTT
cdr3_aa: CASSLKGVMNTEAFF

j_call: TRBJ1-1
d_call: .
clone_size: .
v_call: TRBV7-3
cdr3_nt: TGTGCCAGCAGCTTTTTTGTTTCAGAAGAAGCTTTCTTT
cdr3_aa: CASSFFVSEEAFF

j_call: TRBJ2-1
d_call: .
clone_size: .
v_call: TRBV6-5
cdr3_nt: TGTGCCAGCAGTTCCGATAGCGGAAGAAATGAGCAGTTCTTC
cdr3_aa: CASSSDSGRNEQFF

j_call: TRBJ2-3
d_call: .
clone_size: .
v_call: TRBV13
cdr3_nt: TGTGCCAGCAGCATGACAGGTCAAGATACGCAGTATTTT
cdr3_aa: CASSMTGQDTQYF

j_call: TRBJ1-5
d_call: TRBD1
clone_size: .
v_call: TRBV6-1
cdr3_nt: TGTGCCAGCAGTGGGTGGGCAGGGGGTCAGCCCCAGCATTTT
cdr3_aa: CASSGWAGGQPQHF

j_call: TRBJ2-3
d_call: .
clone_size: .
v_call: TRBV30
cdr3_nt: TGTGCCTGGATCGCCCTAGGCACGCAGTATTTT
cdr3_aa: CAWIALGTQYF

j_call: TRBJ2-3
d_call: .
clone_size: .
v_call: TRBV5-1
cdr3_nt: TGCGCCAGTGCCTTAGGTCCAGATACGCAGTATTTT
cdr3_aa: CASALGPDTQYF

j_call: TRBJ2-3
d_call: TRBD2
clone_size: .
v_call: TRBV7-9
cdr3_nt: TGTGCCAGCAGCTTTCCGGGACTAGCGGGAAGAAGTTCAGATACGCAGTATTTT
cdr3_aa: CASSFPGLAGRSSDTQYF

j_call: TRBJ2-2
d_call: TRBD2
clone_size: .
v_call: TRBV27
cdr3_nt: TGTGCCAGCAGACTAGCGGGAGACACCGGGGAGCTGTTTTTT
cdr3_aa: CASRLAGDTGELFF

j_call: TRBJ2-7
d_call: .
clone_size: once
v_call: TRBV25-1
cdr3_nt: TGTGCCAGCAGTGATGAATACAGGGGAGGCTACGAGCAGTACTTC
cdr3_aa: CASSDEYRGGYEQYF

j_call: TRBJ1-4
d_call: .
clone_size: .
v_call: TRBV7-8
cdr3_nt: TGTGCCAGCAGCTTGAGGAGAGGGGGGGTTGAAAAACTGTTTTTT
cdr3_aa: CASSLRRGGVEKLFF